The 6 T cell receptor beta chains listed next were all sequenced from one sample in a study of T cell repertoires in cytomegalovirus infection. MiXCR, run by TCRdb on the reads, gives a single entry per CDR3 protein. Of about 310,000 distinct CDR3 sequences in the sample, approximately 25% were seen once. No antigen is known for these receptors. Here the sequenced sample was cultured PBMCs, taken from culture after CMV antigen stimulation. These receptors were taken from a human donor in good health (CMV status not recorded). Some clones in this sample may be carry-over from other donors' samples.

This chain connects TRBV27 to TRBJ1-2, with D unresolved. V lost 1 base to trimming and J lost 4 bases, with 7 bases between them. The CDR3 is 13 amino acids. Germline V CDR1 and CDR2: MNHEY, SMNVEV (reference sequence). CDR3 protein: CASSLYPSYGYTF. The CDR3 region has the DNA TGTGCCAGCAGTTTATATCCCTCCTATGGCTACACCTTC.

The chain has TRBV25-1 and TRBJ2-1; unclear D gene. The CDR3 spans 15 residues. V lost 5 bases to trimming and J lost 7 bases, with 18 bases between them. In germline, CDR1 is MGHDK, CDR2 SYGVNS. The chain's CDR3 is CASSYKEGLGNEQFF. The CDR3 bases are TGTGCCAGCAGTTACAAAGAAGGTCTAGGGAATGAGCAGTTCTTC. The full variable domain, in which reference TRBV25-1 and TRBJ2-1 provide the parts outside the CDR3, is EADIYQTPRYLVIGTGKKITLECSQTMGHDKMYWYQQDPGMELHLIHYSYGVNSTEKGDLSSESTVSRIRTEHFPLTLESARPSHTSQYLCASSYKEGLGNEQFFGPGTRLTVL.

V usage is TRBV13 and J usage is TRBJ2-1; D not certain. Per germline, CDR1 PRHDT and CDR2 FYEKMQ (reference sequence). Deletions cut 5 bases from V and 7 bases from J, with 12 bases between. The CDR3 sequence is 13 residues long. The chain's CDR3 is CASSQPLRNEQFF. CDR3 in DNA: TGTGCCAGCAGCCAACCACTAAGAAATGAGCAGTTCTTC.

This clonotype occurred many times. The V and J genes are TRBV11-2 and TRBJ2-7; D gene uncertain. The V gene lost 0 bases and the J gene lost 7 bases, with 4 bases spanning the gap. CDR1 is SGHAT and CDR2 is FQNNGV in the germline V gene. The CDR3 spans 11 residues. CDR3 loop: CASSLEVEQYF. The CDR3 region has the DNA TGTGCCAGCAGCTTAGAAGTGGAGCAGTACTTC.

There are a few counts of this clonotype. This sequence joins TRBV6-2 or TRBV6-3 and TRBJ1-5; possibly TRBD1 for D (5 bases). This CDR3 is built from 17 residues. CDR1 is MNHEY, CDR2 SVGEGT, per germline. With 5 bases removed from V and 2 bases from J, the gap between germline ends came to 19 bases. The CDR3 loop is CASSRGTVLLGNQPQHF. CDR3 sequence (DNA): TGTGCCAGCAGTCGGGGGACCGTACTCTTGGGCAATCAGCCCCAGCATTTT.

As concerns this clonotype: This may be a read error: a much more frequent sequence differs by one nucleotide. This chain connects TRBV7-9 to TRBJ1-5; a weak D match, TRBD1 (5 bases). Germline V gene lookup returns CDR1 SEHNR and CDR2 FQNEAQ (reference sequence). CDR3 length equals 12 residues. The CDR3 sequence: CASSSGDQPRHF. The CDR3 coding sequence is TGTGCCAGCAGCTCGGGGGATCAGCCCCGGCATTTT.